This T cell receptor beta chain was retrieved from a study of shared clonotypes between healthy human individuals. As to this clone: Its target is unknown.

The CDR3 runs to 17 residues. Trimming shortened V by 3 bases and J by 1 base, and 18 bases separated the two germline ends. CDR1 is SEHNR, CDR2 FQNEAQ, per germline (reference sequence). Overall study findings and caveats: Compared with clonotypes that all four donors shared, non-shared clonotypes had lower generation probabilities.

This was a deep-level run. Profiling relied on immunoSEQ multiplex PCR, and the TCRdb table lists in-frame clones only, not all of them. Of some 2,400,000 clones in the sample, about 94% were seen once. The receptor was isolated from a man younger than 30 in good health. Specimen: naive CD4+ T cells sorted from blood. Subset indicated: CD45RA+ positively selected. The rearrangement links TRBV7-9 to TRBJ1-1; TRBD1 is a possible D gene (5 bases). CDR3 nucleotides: TGTGCCAGCAGCTTTTGGGCCCACAGGTTTAGGAACACTGAAGCTTTCTTT. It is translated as CASSFWAHRFRNTEAFF.